This entry features one T cell receptor beta chain sequence. Antigen unknown. This CDR3 contains 18 residues. V was shortened by 1 base and J by 2 bases, with 20 bases between the two germline ends. Germline values: CDR1 SGHVS, CDR2 FQNEAQ. This sample was taken from a study of graft-versus-host responses after intestinal transplantation. Looking at the study overall: All recipients were given anti-thymocyte globulin induction, and tacrolimus and steroids were then administered for roughly three years.

Processing released intraepithelial and lamina propria lymphocytes from the graft tissue. Regarding the study as a whole: Detection of GvH clones occurred in recipient marrow, and some had their first appearance in ileum or blood. Peak circulating GvH clone levels were associated with early post-transplant HvG declines.

Some clones are missing from TCRdb's copy, which holds only in-frame ones; the method was immunoSEQ multiplex PCR. The sample lists tens of thousands of clones, approximately 91% occurring once. The receptor's source is a human patient who received an intestinal transplant, so some T cells may come from the graft donor. The material was ileum tissue, obtained approximately 370 days after transplant. V is TRBV7-8 and J is TRBJ2-5; D is unresolved. CDR3: CASSLGTLVVAKQETQYF. For the CDR3, the DNA is TGTGCCAGCAGCTTAGGAACTCTTGTAGTCGCCAAACAAGAGACCCAGTACTTC.